The sequence of this TCR beta chain was determined in a study of technical replicates of blood from several donors. Trimming took 0 bases from V and 1 from J; bases not matched to a gene: 6. This CDR3 has 18 residues. Germline CDR1 reads LGHNA; CDR2 reads YSLEER. Sequencing was performed with immunoSEQ multiplex PCR; in TCRdb, only in-frame clones are kept and a portion is missing. The data hold some 80,000 clones, with around nine tenths observed a single time. The sample consisted of T cells isolated from PBMCs. This clonotype was obtained from a human donor in good health. V and J are TRBV4-3 and TRBJ2-2; the match to TRBD1 covers 9 bases. CDR3 residues: CASSQEAPGQGNTGELFF. The CDR3 nucleotides are TGCGCCAGCAGCCAAGAAGCTCCGGGACAGGGGAACACCGGGGAGCTGTTTTTT.